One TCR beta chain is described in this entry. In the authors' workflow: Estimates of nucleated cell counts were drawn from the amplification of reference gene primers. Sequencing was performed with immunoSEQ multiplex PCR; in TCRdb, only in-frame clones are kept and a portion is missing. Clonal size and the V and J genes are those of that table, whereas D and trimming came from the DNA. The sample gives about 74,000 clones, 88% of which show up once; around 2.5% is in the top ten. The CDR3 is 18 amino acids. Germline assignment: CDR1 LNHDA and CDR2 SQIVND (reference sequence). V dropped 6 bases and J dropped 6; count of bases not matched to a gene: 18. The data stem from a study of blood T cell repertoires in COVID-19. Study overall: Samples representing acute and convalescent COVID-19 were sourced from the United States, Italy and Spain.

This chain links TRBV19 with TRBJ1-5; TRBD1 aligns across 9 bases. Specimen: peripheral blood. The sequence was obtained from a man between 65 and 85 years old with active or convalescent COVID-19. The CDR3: CASSTLQGQGLWGQPQHF. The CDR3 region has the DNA TGTGCCAGTAGCACACTACAGGGACAGGGCCTCTGGGGTCAGCCCCAGCATTTT.